A selection of T cell receptor beta chains follows, all from one sample in a study of vaccination effects on CD4 cells after COVID-19. Sequencing was performed with immunoSEQ multiplex PCR; in TCRdb, only in-frame clones are kept and a portion is missing. This sample yields more than 50,000 clones, of which about four fifths are seen a single time; about 2.7% belongs to the top ten. Their antigens remain unidentified. Specimen: CD4+ T cells from PBMCs cultured with HCoV-229E spike peptides, collected before COVID-19 vaccination. These TCRs come from a human donor who received a COVID-19 vaccine. The CDR3 runs from the conserved cysteine through the conserved F or W. The D gene is left open where the match is weak. A row's size may be missing; if present it is once, few, many or a size class.

j_call clone_size v_call d_call cdr3_aa cdr3_nt
TRBJ2-5 . TRBV2 . CASEQETQYF TGTGCCAGCGAACAAGAGACCCAGTACTTC
TRBJ1-1 . TRBV6-6 . CASSYSRGLSGTEAFF TGTGCCAGCAGTTACTCGAGGGGCCTTAGCGGCACTGAAGCTTTCTTT
TRBJ1-5 . TRBV18 . CASSPRVLGNQPQHF TGTGCCAGCTCACCTAGGGTCCTTGGCAATCAGCCCCAGCATTTT
TRBJ2-1 . TRBV2 TRBD2 CASSDPSGGAYNEQFF TGTGCCAGCAGTGACCCTAGCGGGGGGGCCTACAATGAGCAGTTCTTC
TRBJ1-5 . TRBV3-1/TRBV3-2 . CASSPTHSNQPQHF TGTGCCAGCAGCCCCACCCACAGCAATCAGCCCCAGCATTTT
TRBJ1-3 . TRBV6-5 . CASRQFSGNTIYF TGTGCCAGCAGACAGTTCTCTGGAAACACCATATATTTT
TRBJ2-3 . TRBV19 TRBD1 CASSTNRGSTDTQYF TGTGCCAGTAGTACGAACAGGGGAAGCACAGATACGCAGTATTTT
TRBJ2-2 . TRBV3-1/TRBV3-2 TRBD2 CASSLDALAGRELFF TGTGCCAGCAGCTTAGACGCGCTAGCGGGGAGGGAGCTGTTTTTT
TRBJ1-2 . TRBV27 TRBD1 CASSFTPGTGFGYTF TGTGCCAGCAGTTTTACTCCCGGGACAGGGTTTGGCTACACCTTC
TRBJ2-3 . TRBV24-1 . CATSGTTSTDTQYF TGTGCCACCAGCGGGACGACTAGCACAGATACGCAGTATTTT
TRBJ1-5 . TRBV5-5 . CASSLAGLSNQPQHF TGTGCCAGCAGCTTGGCGGGACTAAGCAATCAGCCCCAGCATTTT
TRBJ1-2 . TRBV15 . CATSRDKGLYSNGYTF TGTGCCACCAGCAGAGATAAAGGACTGTATTCGAATGGCTACACCTTC
TRBJ1-1 . TRBV6-5 TRBD1 CASSWDRGATEAFF TGTGCCAGCAGTTGGGACAGGGGGGCCACTGAAGCTTTCTTT
TRBJ1-3 . TRBV2 . CASSTGIGNTIYF TGTGCCAGCAGTACAGGGATCGGAAACACCATATATTTT
TRBJ1-2 . TRBV18 . CASSEQQGDGYTF TGTGCCAGCTCCGAGCAACAGGGTGATGGCTACACCTTC
TRBJ1-5 . TRBV19 TRBD1 CASSSGQGANQPQHF TGTGCCAGTAGTTCGGGACAGGGGGCAAATCAGCCCCAGCATTTT
TRBJ2-1 once TRBV9 TRBD2 CASSVGGLAVYNEQFF TGTGCCAGCAGCGTAGGAGGACTAGCAGTCTACAATGAGCAGTTCTTC
TRBJ2-2 . TRBV3-1/TRBV3-2 . CASSPRDGRKTGELFF TGTGCCAGCAGCCCCCGGGACGGGCGAAAGACCGGGGAGCTGTTTTTT
TRBJ1-2 . TRBV6-5 . CASSKQGDGYTF TGTGCCAGCAGTAAACAGGGAGATGGCTACACCTTC
TRBJ2-3 few TRBV6-2/TRBV6-3 . CASSRWGGAGDTQYF TGTGCCAGCAGCCGGTGGGGGGGGGCCGGAGATACGCAGTATTTT
TRBJ2-3 . TRBV15 . CATSRGGQGTGDTQYF TGTGCCACCAGCAGAGGGGGGCAGGGGACGGGGGATACGCAGTATTTT
TRBJ2-5 . TRBV7-7 . CASSLGGGRGETQYF TGTGCCAGCAGCTTAGGAGGGGGGCGGGGAGAGACCCAGTACTTC
TRBJ1-2 . TRBV19 . CASSPKAATGSGYTF TGTGCCAGTAGCCCAAAGGCAGCGACAGGAAGTGGCTACACCTTC
TRBJ2-3 . TRBV5-6 . CASSFRSGPTTDTQYF TGTGCCAGCAGCTTTAGGTCCGGGCCCACCACAGATACGCAGTATTTT
TRBJ1-5 once TRBV18 . CASSPDGNQPQHF TGTGCCAGCTCTCCCGATGGCAATCAGCCCCAGCATTTT
TRBJ1-6 . TRBV11-2 . CASSLVRGPLHF TGTGCCAGCAGCTTAGTACGGGGCCCCCTCCACTTT
TRBJ1-5 . TRBV6-5 . CASSRREGNQPQHF TGTGCCAGCAGCCGAAGAGAGGGCAATCAGCCCCAGCATTTT
TRBJ2-2 . TRBV5-1 TRBD2 CASSLRPSGGPVDTGELFF TGCGCCAGCAGCTTGAGGCCTAGCGGGGGGCCCGTCGACACCGGGGAGCTGTTTTTT
TRBJ2-5 . TRBV6-6 . CASSLMGQGRETQYF TGTGCCAGCAGCCTGATGGGTCAGGGGCGAGAGACCCAGTACTTC
TRBJ2-1 . TRBV9 . CASSVGTSYNEQFF TGTGCCAGCAGCGTCGGGACTTCTTACAATGAGCAGTTCTTC
TRBJ2-5 . TRBV7-2 . CASSPPRGPSTQYF TGTGCCAGCAGCCCCCCTCGGGGGCCCTCAACCCAGTACTTC
TRBJ2-1 . TRBV24-1 TRBD2 CATSEASGDNEQFF TGTGCCACCAGTGAGGCTAGCGGGGACAATGAGCAGTTCTTC
TRBJ2-1 . TRBV6-2/TRBV6-3 . CASSYGGAINNEQFF TGTGCCAGCAGTTACGGAGGGGCAATCAACAATGAGCAGTTCTTC
TRBJ2-5 . TRBV4-1 TRBD1 CASSQGRGRETQYF TGCGCCAGCAGCCAAGGCAGGGGGCGGGAGACCCAGTACTTC
TRBJ1-6 . TRBV5-6 . CASSSAGALHF TGTGCCAGCAGCTCGGCGGGGGCCCTCCACTTT
TRBJ1-2 few TRBV4-2 . CASSQDLNGYTF TGTGCCAGCAGCCAAGATTTGAACGGCTACACCTTC
TRBJ1-5 once TRBV24-1 . CATSDQNQPQHF TGTGCCACCAGTGATCAAAATCAGCCCCAGCATTTT
TRBJ2-6 . TRBV5-1 . CASSLVTSGANVLTF TGCGCCAGCAGCTTGGTAACTTCTGGGGCCAACGTCCTGACTTTC
TRBJ1-4 . TRBV19 . CASSSDSATNEKLFF TGTGCCAGTAGTTCCGACAGCGCAACTAATGAAAAACTGTTTTTT
TRBJ1-1 . TRBV7-2 TRBD1 CASSRAGQGAEAFF TGTGCCAGCAGCAGAGCGGGACAGGGTGCTGAAGCTTTCTTT
TRBJ2-1 . TRBV4-3 . CASSQDHGLAYNEQFF TGCGCCAGCAGCCAAGATCACGGGTTAGCCTACAATGAGCAGTTCTTC
TRBJ1-2 . TRBV9 . CASSVAGSFGYTF TGTGCCAGCAGCGTAGCTGGGAGCTTTGGCTACACCTTC
TRBJ2-5 . TRBV2 . CASSEQRGAETQYF TGTGCCAGCAGTGAGCAACGGGGGGCGGAGACCCAGTACTTC
TRBJ2-5 . TRBV5-1 TRBD2 CASSRGLAGGLRETQYF TGCGCCAGCAGCCGTGGACTAGCGGGGGGGCTCAGGGAGACCCAGTACTTC
TRBJ1-4 . TRBV29-1 . CSVFLGAPDEKLFF TGCAGCGTTTTTCTAGGGGCCCCTGATGAAAAACTGTTTTTT
TRBJ1-6 . TRBV30 . CAWSFTRTTASGSPLHF TGTGCCTGGAGTTTTACTCGGACAACCGCTTCTGGTTCACCCCTCCACTTT
TRBJ2-3 . TRBV3-1/TRBV3-2 . CASSQEPQGGDTQYF TGTGCCAGCAGCCAAGAACCCCAGGGGGGGGATACGCAGTATTTT
TRBJ1-2 . TRBV11-2 . CASSFRDLNYGYTF TGTGCCAGCAGCTTCCGAGATCTTAACTATGGCTACACCTTC
TRBJ2-5 . TRBV5-1 . CASSFFGTQETQYF TGCGCCAGCAGCTTTTTCGGGACCCAAGAGACCCAGTACTTC
TRBJ1-1 . TRBV4-1 . CASSQDWATEAFF TGCGCCAGCAGCCAAGATTGGGCCACTGAAGCTTTCTTT
TRBJ2-3 . TRBV5-1 TRBD2 CASSYWRGRGDTQYF TGCGCCAGCAGCTACTGGCGGGGGAGAGGAGATACGCAGTATTTT
TRBJ1-6 few TRBV5-1 . CASSLVGVGDSPLHF TGCGCCAGCAGCTTGGTTGGGGTCGGTGATTCACCCCTCCACTTT
TRBJ2-5 . TRBV10-3 . CAISESTGGAETQYF TGTGCCATCAGTGAGTCGACGGGGGGCGCAGAGACCCAGTACTTC
TRBJ2-2 once TRBV10-2 . CASSWGIWGRDTGELFF TGCGCCAGCAGTTGGGGGATTTGGGGTCGGGACACCGGGGAGCTGTTTTTT
TRBJ1-6 few TRBV6-5 . CASSPPASGGSPLHF TGTGCCAGCAGTCCCCCCGCCTCAGGCGGTTCACCCCTCCACTTT
TRBJ2-2 . TRBV10-2 TRBD2 CASTDGGANTGELFF TGCGCCAGCACTGACGGGGGGGCGAACACCGGGGAGCTGTTTTTT
TRBJ1-6 . TRBV7-2 . CASSFRFGQSPLHF TGTGCCAGCAGCTTTCGATTCGGACAGTCACCCCTCCACTTT
TRBJ1-2 few TRBV6-1 . CASSERSRDNYGYTF TGTGCCAGCAGTGAACGCTCCAGGGATAACTATGGCTACACCTTC
TRBJ2-5 . TRBV7-3 TRBD2 CASSRSGGETQYF TGTGCCAGCAGCCGATCGGGGGGTGAGACCCAGTACTTC